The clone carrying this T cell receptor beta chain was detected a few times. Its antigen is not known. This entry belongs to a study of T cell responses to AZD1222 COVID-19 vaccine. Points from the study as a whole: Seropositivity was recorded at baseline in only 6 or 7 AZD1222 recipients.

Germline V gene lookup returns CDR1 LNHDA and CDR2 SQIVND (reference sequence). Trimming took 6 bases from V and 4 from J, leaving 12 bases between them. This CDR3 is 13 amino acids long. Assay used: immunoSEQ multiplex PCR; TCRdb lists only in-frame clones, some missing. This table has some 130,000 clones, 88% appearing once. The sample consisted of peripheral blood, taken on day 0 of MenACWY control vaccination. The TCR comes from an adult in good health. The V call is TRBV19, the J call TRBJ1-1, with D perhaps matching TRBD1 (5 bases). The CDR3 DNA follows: TGTGCCAGTAGCGACGTCCAGGGCACTGAAGCTTTCTTT. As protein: CASSDVQGTEAFF.